A selection of T cell receptor beta chains follows, all from one sample in a study of shared clonotypes between healthy human individuals. Sequencing was performed with immunoSEQ multiplex PCR; in TCRdb, only in-frame clones are kept and a portion is missing. Here the sample spans some 2.4 million clones, over 85% being singletons. The specimen sequenced was naive CD4+ T cells from PBMCs. These receptors came from a man between 18 and 29 years old in good health. Some clones in this sample may be carry-over from other donors' samples. Both conserved end residues are part of each CDR3. D genes are given only for firm matches.

j_call d_call v_call cdr3_nt cdr3_aa
TRBJ2-4 TRBD1 TRBV27 TGTGCCAGCAGTTTGATTGGGGACAGGGCCAAAAACATTCAGTACTTC CASSLIGDRAKNIQYF
TRBJ2-5 TRBD2 TRBV4-2 TGTGCCAGCAGCCAAGAGGGTCCGGGAGCGGGAGGGCCGAGGGAGACCCAGTACTTC CASSQEGPGAGGPRETQYF
TRBJ2-3 TRBD2 TRBV5-4 TGTGCCAGCAGCACCCAGACTAGCCTCACAGATACGCAGTATTTT CASSTQTSLTDTQYF
TRBJ1-1 TRBD1 TRBV20-1 TGCAGTGCTAGGGACAGGTATGAAGCTTTCTTT CSARDRYEAFF
TRBJ2-1 TRBD2 TRBV25-1 TGTGCCAGCAGTGATCTAGGGGCGGGAGTTTACAATGAGCAGTTCTTC CASSDLGAGVYNEQFF
TRBJ1-2 - TRBV10-1 TGCGCCAGCAGTGAGGGAATTAACACACTCACCTTC CASSEGINTLTF
TRBJ2-7 TRBD1 TRBV9 TGTGCCAGCAGCATAGACAGGGCGTCCTACGAGCAGTACTTC CASSIDRASYEQYF
TRBJ2-5 - TRBV5-1 TGCGCCAGCAGCTTTGGGACCGAAGAGACCCAGTACTTC CASSFGTEETQYF
TRBJ2-1 - TRBV9 TGTGCCAGCAGCGTAGTTAGCGACTCCTACAATGAGCAGTTCTTC CASSVVSDSYNEQFF
TRBJ2-7 - TRBV11-2 TGTGCCAGCAGCTTAGCCGTGGCCGCCGAGCAGTACTTC CASSLAVAAEQYF
TRBJ2-2 - TRBV29-1 TGCAGCGTTGTCTACACCGGGGAGCTGTTTTTT CSVVYTGELFF
TRBJ2-2 - TRBV5-1 TGCGCCAGCAGCCCGGCCGGTCGTCGGCACGGGGAGCTGTTTTTT CASSPAGRRHGELFF
TRBJ1-4 - TRBV5-1 TGCGCCAGCAGCGCGGGCGCCGCTAATGAAAAACTGTTTTTT CASSAGAANEKLFF
TRBJ2-7 TRBD2 TRBV28 TGTGCCAGCAGTGGACTAGGGACTAGCGGGCTCTACGAGCAGTACTTC CASSGLGTSGLYEQYF